The clone carrying this T cell receptor beta chain was detected ten times or more. Its matching antigen is unknown. This specimen belongs to a study of CD8 T cells in ankylosing spondylitis. Preparation of TCR beta libraries was done by quantitative 5'-RACE with molecular barcodes. TCRdb passed the 5' RACE reads through MiXCR, listing each CDR3 protein once. The sample lists some 71,000 distinct CDR3 sequences, approximately 5.3% occurring once. Findings and limits, study-wide: Seemingly distinctive of ankylosing spondylitis blood was a TCR beta motif formed by eight highly homologous variants. Previously reported in reactive arthritis synovial fluid and blood were some of the motif variants. Reportedly, disease-linked clones are significantly enriched in ankylosing spondylitis patients' matched synovial fluid.

Per germline, CDR1 KGHSH and CDR2 LQKENI. Trimming pared 2 bases from V and 0 bases from J, leaving 13 bases between. This CDR3 has 16 amino acids. Specimen: blood, either unsorted or a sorted T cell fraction (not recorded which). The clonotype comes from a male donor with ankylosing spondylitis or in good health (not recorded which). The V gene is TRBV18, the J gene TRBJ1-1; the D gene is possibly TRBD1 (6 bases). CDR3 nucleotide sequence: TGTGCCAGCTCACCAGGTACGGGACAACTGAACACTGAAGCTTTCTTT. Protein sequence: CASSPGTGQLNTEAFF.